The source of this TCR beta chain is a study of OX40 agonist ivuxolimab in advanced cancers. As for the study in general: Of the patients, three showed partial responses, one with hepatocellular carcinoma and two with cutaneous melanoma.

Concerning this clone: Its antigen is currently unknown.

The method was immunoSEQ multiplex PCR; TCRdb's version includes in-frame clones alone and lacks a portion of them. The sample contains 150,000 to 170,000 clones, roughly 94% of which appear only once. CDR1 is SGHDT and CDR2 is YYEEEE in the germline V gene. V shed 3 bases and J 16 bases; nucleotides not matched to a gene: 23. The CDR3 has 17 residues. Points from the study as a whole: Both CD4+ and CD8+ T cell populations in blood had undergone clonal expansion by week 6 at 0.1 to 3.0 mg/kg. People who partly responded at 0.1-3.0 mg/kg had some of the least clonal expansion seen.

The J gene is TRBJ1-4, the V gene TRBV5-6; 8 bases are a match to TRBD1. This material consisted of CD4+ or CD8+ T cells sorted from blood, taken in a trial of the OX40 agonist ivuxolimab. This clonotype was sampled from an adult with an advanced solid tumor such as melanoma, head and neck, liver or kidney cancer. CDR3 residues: CASSSLTGERTVTIWFF. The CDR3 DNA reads TGTGCCAGCAGCTCGTTGACAGGGGAAAGGACGGTGACTATATGGTTTTTT.